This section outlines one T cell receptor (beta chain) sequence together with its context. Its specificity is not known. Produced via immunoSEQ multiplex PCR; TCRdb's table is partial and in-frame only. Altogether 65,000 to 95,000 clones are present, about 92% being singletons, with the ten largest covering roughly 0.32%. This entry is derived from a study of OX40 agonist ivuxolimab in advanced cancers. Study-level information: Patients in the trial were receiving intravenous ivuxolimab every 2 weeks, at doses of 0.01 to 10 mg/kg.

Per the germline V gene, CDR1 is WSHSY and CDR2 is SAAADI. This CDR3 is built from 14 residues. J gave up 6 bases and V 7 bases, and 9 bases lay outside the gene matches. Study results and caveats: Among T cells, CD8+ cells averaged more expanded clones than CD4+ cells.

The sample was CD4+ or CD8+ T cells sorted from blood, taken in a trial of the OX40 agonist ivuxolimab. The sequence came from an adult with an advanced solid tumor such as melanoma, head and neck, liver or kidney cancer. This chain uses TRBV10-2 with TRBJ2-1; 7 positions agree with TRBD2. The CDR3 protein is CASTVYRGVNEQFF. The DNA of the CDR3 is TGCGCCAGCACCGTTTACCGGGGGGTCAATGAGCAGTTCTTC.